One and the same sample provided the 20 T cell receptor beta chains below, sequenced in a study of response to subunit inactivated influenza vaccine. TCRdb reprocessed the RT-PCR reads via MiXCR and lists one record per CDR3 protein. The sample shows approximately 300,000 distinct CDR3 sequences, 22% of them seen only once. This specimen was PBMCs from blood, taken less than 22 months after vaccination. These receptors originate from a man aged 50-75 years who received an inactivated influenza vaccine.

This clonotype was counted between two and nine times. The chain is built from TRBV3-1 and TRBJ2-7, with D perhaps matching TRBD1 (6 bases). The CDR3 consists of 13 residues. V lost 4 bases to trimming and J lost 6 bases, with 13 bases between them. From germline, CDR1 is LGHDT and CDR2 YNNKEL (reference sequence). The CDR3, as DNA: TGTGCCAGCAGCCTTACAGGGACGTCCGAGCAGTACTTC. It codes for CASSLTGTSEQYF.

The CDR3 sequence is CSAMYREHSPLHF. The CDR3 nucleotides read TGCAGTGCTATGTACAGGGAACATTCACCCCTCCACTTT. The rearrangement links TRBV20-1 to TRBJ1-6; a possible D gene is TRBD1 (6 bases). Germline V CDR1 and CDR2: DFQATT, SNEGSKA (reference sequence). The CDR3 is made up of 13 amino acids. Trimming cost V 4 bases and J 8 bases, with 12 bases left between them.

The count of this clonotype is one. The chain couples TRBV4-3 to TRBJ2-2; possibly TRBD1 or TRBD2 for D (5 bases each). The CDR3 covers 14 residues. Trimming took off 3 bases at V and 6 bases at J, with 11 bases between the two ends. Looked up from germline, CDR1 is LGHNA and CDR2 is YSLEER. The CDR3 region has the DNA TGCGCCAGCAGCCATAGGGACGGCCCCGGGGAGCTGTTTTTT. Its protein product is CASSHRDGPGELFF.

This clonotype was found a few times. The genes are TRBV5-1 and TRBJ1-1; a weak D match, TRBD1 (5 bases). Germline CDR1 and CDR2: SGHRS and YFSETQ. V shed 2 bases and J shed 0 bases, with 11 bases lying between them. There are 15 residues in the CDR3. CDR3 region: CASSFGGFMNTEAFF. The CDR3 coding sequence is TGCGCCAGCAGCTTCGGGGGGTTTATGAACACTGAAGCTTTCTTT.

The chain joins TRBV4-2 to TRBJ2-4, with 9 positions matching TRBD1. CDR3 length: 13 residues. Germline V lookup: CDR1 LGHNA, CDR2 YNFKEQ. The ends lost 5 bases at V and 10 bases at J; junction bases unmatched: 6. The CDR3 DNA follows: TGTGCCAGCAGCGGACAGGGGTGGGGGATTCAGTACTTC. Encoded protein: CASSGQGWGIQYF.

The chain carries TRBV12-3 or TRBV12-4 and TRBJ2-2; 7 bases match TRBD2. CDR3 length equals 16 residues. Unmatched junction bases numbered 9, after V lost 6 bases and J lost 2 bases. The CDR3 reads CASSPFRGVNTGELFF. The DNA for the CDR3 is TGTGCCAGCAGCCCCTTCCGGGGGGTTAACACCGGGGAGCTGTTTTTT.

This clonotype showed up just a few times. The chain recombines TRBV19 with TRBJ1-1, with D perhaps TRBD1 (6 bases). V shed 5 bases and J shed 1 base, with 14 bases lying between them. The CDR3 totals 15 residues. The germline gives CDR1 LNHDA, CDR2 SQIVND (reference sequence). CDR3 in amino acids: CASSGFGTTNTEAFF. In DNA form, the CDR3 reads TGTGCCAGTAGTGGTTTCGGGACAACGAACACTGAAGCTTTCTTT.

The chain employs TRBV29-1 and TRBJ1-2; D unresolved. The germline V gene has CDR1 SQVTM and CDR2 ANQGSEA. V was clipped by 4 bases and J by 4 bases, with 10 bases between them. The CDR3 covers 12 residues. In DNA form, the CDR3 reads TGCAGCGTTGCCGCCCCGGTCTATGGCTACACCTTC. Its protein is CSVAAPVYGYTF.

This clonotype was counted between two and nine times. The chain couples TRBV9 to TRBJ2-1; TRBD2 agrees at 8 bases. The CDR3 has 15 amino acids. Per the germline V gene, CDR1 is SGDLS and CDR2 is YYNGEE. The V and J ends lost 2 bases and 0 bases, in that order; junction bases with no gene match: 1. The CDR3 spells CASSVTSGSYNEQFF. The DNA for the CDR3 is TGTGCCAGCAGCGTCACTAGCGGCTCCTACAATGAGCAGTTCTTC.

This clonotype was seen a few times. This chain uses TRBV15 with TRBJ1-1; 9 bases are shared with TRBD1. Germline loops: CDR1 LNHNV, CDR2 YYDKDF (reference sequence). V was clipped by 4 bases and J by 6 bases; unmatched bases: 6. CDR3 size: 14 residues. CDR3 protein: CATSIRRQGAEAFF. The CDR3 bases are TGTGCCACCAGCATTAGACGACAGGGGGCTGAAGCTTTCTTT.

The rearrangement uses TRBV18 and TRBJ2-6; TRBD1 is a possible D gene (7 bases). This CDR3 contains 18 residues. The germline V gene encodes CDR1 KGHSH and CDR2 LQKENI. V was shortened by 3 bases and J by 0 bases, with 15 bases between the two germline ends. CDR3 amino acids: CASSPLTGRTSGANVLTF. The CDR3, as DNA: TGTGCCAGCTCACCCCTGACAGGGAGGACCTCTGGGGCCAACGTCCTGACTTTC. The complete variable domain, with remaining parts taken from reference TRBV18 and TRBJ2-6, reads NAGVMQNPRHLVRRRGQEARLRCSPMKGHSHVYWYRQLPEEGLKFMVYLQKENIIDESGMPKERFSAEFPKEGPSILRIQQVVRGDSAAYFCASSPLTGRTSGANVLTFGAGSRLTVL.

This clonotype has a count of ten or more. This sequence joins TRBV12-3 or TRBV12-4 and TRBJ2-3; D possibly uses TRBD1 or TRBD2 (6 bases each). This CDR3 is 15 amino acids long. Trimming removed 6 bases from V and 2 bases from J, with 15 bases in between. CDR3 bases: TGTGCCAGCAGCTCGGAGGGGGTGATCACAGATACGCAGTATTTT. Its protein product is CASSSEGVITDTQYF.

This chain joins TRBV6-1 and TRBJ1-2; 9 positions agree with TRBD1. V lost 3 bases and J lost 4; bases outside the gene matches: 15. This CDR3 is 18 amino acids long. Germline V gene data show CDR1 as MNHNS and CDR2 as SASEGT. The CDR3 DNA is TGTGCCAGCAGTGAGCTTATGAATCGTGGGACAGGGATCTATGGCTACACCTTC. Amino acid sequence: CASSELMNRGTGIYGYTF.

There are many counts of this clonotype. This chain connects TRBV20-1 to TRBJ1-1; a possible D gene is TRBD1 (5 bases). Germline CDR1 DFQATT, CDR2 SNEGSKA (reference sequence). CDR3 length equals 11 residues. The CDR3 nucleotides are TGCAGCCATAGGGGGAACACTGAAGCTTTCTTT. Translated, it gives CSHRGNTEAFF.

This clonotype was detected only a few times. This chain connects TRBV12-3 or TRBV12-4 to TRBJ1-4; D is ambiguous. The CDR3 loop spans 14 amino acids. Trimming stripped 3 bases from V and 1 base from J, with 6 bases between. The CDR3: CASSFGETNEKLFF. The CDR3 DNA follows: TGTGCCAGCAGTTTTGGGGAAACTAATGAAAAACTGTTTTTT.

To note about this clonotype: A much larger clonotype is one base distant, so this may be a read error. The chain uses TRBV19 and TRBJ1-2, with 7 bases that match TRBD1. Per germline, CDR1 LNHDA and CDR2 SQIVND (reference sequence). This CDR3 has 14 amino acids. For the CDR3, the DNA is TGTGACAGTAGTCCTTACAGGGGCAACTATGGCTACACCTTC. This translates into CDSSPYRGNYGYTF.

The chain combines TRBV24-1 with TRBJ1-1, with 9 bases aligning to TRBD1. V lost 5 bases, J lost 1 base, and 10 bases stayed unmatched. Germline values: CDR1 KGHDR, CDR2 SFDVKD. The CDR3 is 17 amino acids. The CDR3 bases are TGTGCCACCAGTGGAACGCCGGACAGGGGAAAGAACACTGAAGCTTTCTTT. This sequence encodes CATSGTPDRGKNTEAFF.

This clonotype was detected many times. The CDR3 loop is CASSLSSGTSTEAFF. CDR3 DNA sequence: TGCGCCAGCAGCTTGAGCTCTGGGACGTCCACTGAAGCTTTCTTT. The genes are TRBV5-1 and TRBJ1-1; tentatively, D is TRBD1 (5 bases). Trimming removed 1 base at V and 4 bases at J, with 14 bases between. There are 15 residues in the CDR3. The germline V gene encodes CDR1 SGHRS and CDR2 YFSETQ.

The V and J genes are TRBV11-1 and TRBJ2-3, with 9 bases fitting TRBD2. V was pared by 5 bases and J by 0 bases, with 12 bases of the junction left unmatched. Per the germline V gene, CDR1 is SGHAT and CDR2 is FQDESV (reference sequence). CDR3 length: 18 residues. The CDR3 protein is CASSPTRTSVSSTDTQYF. CDR3 bases: TGTGCCAGCAGCCCTACTCGGACTAGCGTCTCTAGCACAGATACGCAGTATTTT.

This clonotype was detected only a few times. Relative to the germline gene, one junction end is altered; a read error may explain this. The genes are TRBV4-2 and TRBJ1-1, with a possible D match to TRBD1 (6 bases). The CDR3 has 15 residues. Germline CDR1 and CDR2: LGHNA and YNFKEQ. CDR3 nucleotide sequence: TGTGCCGGCAGCCCGCCAGATACAGGGCACACTGAAGCTTTCTTT. It is translated as CAGSPPDTGHTEAFF.